The clone carrying this T cell receptor beta chain was seen repeatedly, ten times or more. Antigen: not known. This specimen comes from a study of T cell repertoires in cytomegalovirus infection. For the study at large: Researchers turned to recently identified HLA-C-restricted CMV epitopes as well as well-studied HLA-B-restricted ones. Through public TCR beta signatures, both CMV infection and matching HLA type were indicated.

CDR1 is SGHTA and CDR2 is FQGNSA in the germline V gene. The CDR3 has 13 residues. Trimming took 3 bases from V and 5 from J, leaving 11 bases between them. In TCRdb, the reads were re-called with MiXCR into one record per CDR3 protein. The sample lists over 250,000 distinct CDR3 sequences, 22% seen once, with under 25% in the top ten. Study observations and caveats: The response measured ex vivo was dominated by TCR beta clonotypes (HLA-C-restricted and CMV-specific). Carriers of CMV and the relevant HLA type were discriminated by public TCR beta frequency.

Sequenced here: cultured PBMCs, sampled from culture after CMV antigen stimulation. V usage is TRBV7-2 and J usage is TRBJ2-7; D unclear. The receptor comes from a human donor in good health (CMV status not recorded). Some clones in this sample may be carry-over from other donors' samples. The CDR3 spells CASSFGGRDEQYF. CDR3 nucleotide sequence: TGTGCCAGCAGCTTCGGCGGTAGGGACGAGCAGTACTTC.